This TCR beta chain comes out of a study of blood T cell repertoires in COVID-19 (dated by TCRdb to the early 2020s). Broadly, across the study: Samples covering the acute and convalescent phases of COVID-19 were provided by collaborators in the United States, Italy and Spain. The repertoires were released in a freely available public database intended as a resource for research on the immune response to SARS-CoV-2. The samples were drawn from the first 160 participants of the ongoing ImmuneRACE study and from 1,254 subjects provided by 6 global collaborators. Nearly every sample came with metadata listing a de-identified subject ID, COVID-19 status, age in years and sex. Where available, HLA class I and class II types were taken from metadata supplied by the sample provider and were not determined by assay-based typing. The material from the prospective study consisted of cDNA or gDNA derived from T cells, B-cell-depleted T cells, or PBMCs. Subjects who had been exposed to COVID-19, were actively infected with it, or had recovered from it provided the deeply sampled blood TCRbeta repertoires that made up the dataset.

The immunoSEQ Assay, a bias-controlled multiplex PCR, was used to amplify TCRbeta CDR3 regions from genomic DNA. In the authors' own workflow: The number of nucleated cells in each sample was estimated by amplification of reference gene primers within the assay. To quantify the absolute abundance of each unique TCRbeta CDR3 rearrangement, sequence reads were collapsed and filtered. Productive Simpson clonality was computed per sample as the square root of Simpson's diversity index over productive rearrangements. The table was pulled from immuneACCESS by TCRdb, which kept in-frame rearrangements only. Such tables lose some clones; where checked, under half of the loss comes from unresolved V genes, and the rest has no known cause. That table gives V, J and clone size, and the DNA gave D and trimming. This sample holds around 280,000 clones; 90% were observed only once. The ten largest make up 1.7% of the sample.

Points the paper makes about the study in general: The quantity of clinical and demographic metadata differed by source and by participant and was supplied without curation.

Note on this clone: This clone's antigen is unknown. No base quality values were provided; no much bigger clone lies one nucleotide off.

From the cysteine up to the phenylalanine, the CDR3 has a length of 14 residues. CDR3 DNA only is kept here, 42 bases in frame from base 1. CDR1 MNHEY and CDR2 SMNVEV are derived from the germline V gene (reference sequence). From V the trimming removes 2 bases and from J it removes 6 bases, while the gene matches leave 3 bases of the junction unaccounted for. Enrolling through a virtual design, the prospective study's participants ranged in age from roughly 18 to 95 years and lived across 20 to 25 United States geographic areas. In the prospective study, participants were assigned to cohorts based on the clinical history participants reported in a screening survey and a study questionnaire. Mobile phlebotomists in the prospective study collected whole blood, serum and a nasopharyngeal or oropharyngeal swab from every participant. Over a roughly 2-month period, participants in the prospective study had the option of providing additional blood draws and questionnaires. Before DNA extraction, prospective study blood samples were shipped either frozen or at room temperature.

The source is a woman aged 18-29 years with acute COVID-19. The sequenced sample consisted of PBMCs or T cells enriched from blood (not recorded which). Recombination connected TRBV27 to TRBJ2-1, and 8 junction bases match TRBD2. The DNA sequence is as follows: TGTGCCAGCAGTTTAGGGACTAGAAGCAATGAGCAGTTCTTC. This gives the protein CASSLGTRSNEQFF.